These T cell receptor beta chains were read from a single sample in a study of blood T cell repertoires in COVID-19. The repertoire was sequenced with immunoSEQ multiplex PCR; TCRdb's copy has only in-frame clones and lacks some. Among a few hundred thousand clones listed, about 78% were seen once. Sample: peripheral blood. These receptors were collected from a woman aged 65 to 85 with acute or convalescent COVID-19. Each CDR3 is given with its conserved first and last residue. Fields, in order: clone size, D gene, J gene, V gene, CDR3 protein, CDR3 DNA. D genes are given only for firm matches. Clone size is given for some rows only: seen once, a few or many times, or a class if the clone is expanded.

>NA|NA|TRBJ1-3|TRBV2
CASGGGLSGNTIYF
TGTGCCAGCGGGGGGGGTCTGTCTGGAAACACCATATATTTT
>NA|TRBD2|TRBJ2-3|TRBV6-2/TRBV6-3
CASSPGTSGPHTDTQYF
TGTGCCAGCAGTCCCGGGACTAGCGGGCCACACACAGATACGCAGTATTTT
>NA|TRBD1|TRBJ1-5|TRBV6-1
CASSEPPTGYQPQHF
TGTGCCAGCAGTGAACCTCCGACAGGGTATCAGCCCCAGCATTTT
>NA|NA|TRBJ2-4|TRBV5-1
CASSLGGANPLAKNIQYF
TGCGCCAGCAGCTTAGGGGGGGCAAATCCTTTAGCCAAAAACATTCAGTACTTC
>NA|NA|TRBJ1-6|TRBV6-5
CASSSGFSYNSPLHF
TGTGCCAGCAGTTCAGGGTTCTCCTATAATTCACCCCTCCACTTT
>once|NA|TRBJ1-1|TRBV9
CASSVQGNTEAFF
TGTGCCAGCAGCGTACAGGGGAACACTGAAGCTTTCTTT
>NA|TRBD2|TRBJ2-5|TRBV6-2/TRBV6-3
CASSYLGTSGGLYQETQYF
TGTGCCAGCAGTTACCTAGGGACTAGCGGGGGACTCTACCAAGAGACCCAGTACTTC
>NA|NA|TRBJ2-3|TRBV5-4
CASSLSYSSTDTQYF
TGTGCCAGCAGTCTCTCGTATTCTAGCACAGATACGCAGTATTTT
>NA|NA|TRBJ1-6|TRBV2
CASAGGPGNSPLHF
TGTGCCTCCGCGGGAGGGCCAGGGAATTCACCCCTCCACTTT
>NA|TRBD1|TRBJ1-1|TRBV19
CASSRQGRGPMNTEAFF
TGTGCCAGTAGTCGACAGGGTAGAGGTCCTATGAACACTGAAGCTTTCTTT
>NA|TRBD2|TRBJ2-3|TRBV27
CASTPNYSSGGPSTDTQYF
TGTGCCAGCACCCCTAATTACTCGAGCGGGGGACCCAGCACAGATACGCAGTATTTT
>NA|TRBD1|TRBJ2-3|TRBV11-3
CASSSSGTGGQYF
TGTGCCAGCAGCTCCTCCGGGACAGGGGGGCAGTATTTT
>once|NA|TRBJ1-4|TRBV7-9
CASSSRRGPDVGEKLFF
TGTGCCAGCAGCTCCCGCCGGGGTCCGGACGTGGGAGAAAAACTGTTTTTT
>NA|NA|TRBJ2-2|TRBV5-1
CASSPSQDTGELFF
TGCGCCAGCAGCCCTTCACAGGACACCGGGGAGCTGTTTTTT
>NA|TRBD1|TRBJ2-5|TRBV4-1
CASSHGPQGAIQETQYF
TGCGCCAGCAGCCACGGACCACAGGGGGCCATCCAAGAGACCCAGTACTTC
>once|TRBD1|TRBJ2-7|TRBV11-2
CASSLTRDRGYEQYF
TGTGCCAGCAGCTTAACCCGGGACAGGGGATACGAGCAGTACTTC
>NA|NA|TRBJ1-5|TRBV29-1
CSVEKELANQPQHF
TGCAGCGTTGAGAAGGAGTTAGCAAATCAGCCCCAGCATTTT
>NA|TRBD1|TRBJ1-5|TRBV2
CASSLRTGWLQPQHF
TGTGCCAGCAGCCTAAGGACAGGGTGGCTCCAGCCCCAGCATTTT
>NA|NA|TRBJ1-1|TRBV7-6
CASRSHGQMNTEAFF
TGTGCCAGCAGATCCCACGGACAAATGAACACTGAAGCTTTCTTT
>NA|TRBD2|TRBJ2-2|TRBV7-3
CASSPGGGNTGELFF
TGTGCCAGCAGCCCCGGCGGGGGGAACACCGGGGAGCTGTTTTTT
>few|TRBD2|TRBJ2-3|TRBV10-2
CASYDLTGTSGGGTDTQYF
TGCGCCAGCTACGACTTAACCGGGACTAGCGGTGGCGGCACAGATACGCAGTATTTT
>NA|NA|TRBJ1-2|TRBV5-6
CASSLTVYGYTF
TGTGCCAGCAGCTTGACAGTCTATGGCTACACCTTC
>NA|TRBD2|TRBJ2-3|TRBV18
CASSPRLAGVSDTQYF
TGTGCCAGCTCACCAAGACTAGCGGGGGTATCAGATACGCAGTATTTT
>NA|NA|TRBJ2-4|TRBV4-2
CASSHSQQSAKNIQYF
TGTGCCAGCAGCCATTCCCAACAGTCAGCCAAAAACATTCAGTACTTC
>NA|TRBD2|TRBJ2-5|TRBV24-1
CATSDGGGSETQYF
TGTGCCACCAGTGACGGCGGGGGGTCGGAGACCCAGTACTTC
>NA|NA|TRBJ1-2|TRBV13
CASSLVAGDGYTF
TGTGCCAGCAGCTTAGTGGCAGGGGATGGCTACACCTTC
>NA|TRBD1|TRBJ2-6|TRBV10-1
CASSVGGQGAGGANVLTF
TGCGCCAGCAGTGTGGGGGGACAGGGGGCCGGTGGGGCCAACGTCCTGACTTTC
>once|NA|TRBJ1-3|TRBV3-1/TRBV3-2
CASSQELSSSGNTIYF
TGTGCCAGCAGCCAAGAGCTGTCTAGCTCTGGAAACACCATATATTTT
>NA|TRBD1|TRBJ2-1|TRBV6-4
CASSRTGDGSSYNEQFF
TGTGCCAGCAGTAGGACAGGGGATGGGAGCTCCTACAATGAGCAGTTCTTC
>NA|NA|TRBJ1-6|TRBV5-4
CASSLGGGYNSPLHF
TGTGCCAGCAGCCTGGGAGGGGGTTATAATTCACCCCTCCACTTT
>NA|TRBD1|TRBJ1-1|TRBV7-3
CASSIQGSTEAFF
TGTGCCAGCAGCATACAGGGGAGCACTGAAGCTTTCTTT
>NA|NA|TRBJ2-5|TRBV3-1/TRBV3-2
CASSQAAGETQYF
TGTGCCAGCAGCCAAGCGGCGGGGGAGACCCAGTACTTC
>NA|TRBD1|TRBJ1-1|TRBV11-2
CASSLDIGGAGNTEAFF
TGTGCCAGCAGCTTAGATATAGGGGGCGCGGGAAACACTGAAGCTTTCTTT
>many|TRBD1|TRBJ1-1|TRBV6-1
CASSELPGQGNTEAFF
TGTGCCAGCAGTGAACTCCCGGGACAGGGTAACACTGAAGCTTTCTTT
>NA|TRBD1|TRBJ1-1|TRBV10-3
CAISESRTGFEAFF
TGTGCCATCAGTGAGTCAAGGACAGGTTTTGAAGCTTTCTTT
>many|NA|TRBJ1-1|TRBV19
CASSIQGGRSTEAFF
TGTGCCAGTAGTATTCAGGGAGGGAGAAGCACTGAAGCTTTCTTT
>NA|TRBD2|TRBJ2-1|TRBV27
CASSLGTSGAYNEQFF
TGTGCCAGCAGTTTAGGGACTAGCGGGGCTTACAATGAGCAGTTCTTC
>NA|NA|TRBJ2-3|TRBV13
CASSLEGDTQYF
TGTGCCAGCAGCCTGGAGGGAGATACGCAGTATTTT
>NA|TRBD1|TRBJ1-6|TRBV3-1/TRBV3-2
CASSQAQGSSPLHF
TGTGCCAGCAGCCAAGCACAGGGGTCCTCACCCCTCCACTTT
>NA|TRBD2|TRBJ2-3|TRBV20-1
CSGEGSDTQYF
TGCAGTGGGGAGGGCTCAGATACGCAGTATTTT
>NA|TRBD2|TRBJ2-1|TRBV11-1
CASSPGLAGGGYEQFF
TGTGCCAGCAGCCCAGGACTAGCGGGGGGAGGGTATGAGCAGTTCTTC
>NA|NA|TRBJ1-2|TRBV5-4
CASRDTVSNYGYTF
TGTGCCAGCAGAGACACCGTATCTAACTATGGCTACACCTTC
>few|TRBD2|TRBJ2-1|TRBV29-1
CSVEGLVRGGRYNEQFF
TGCAGCGTTGAGGGTCTAGTTCGGGGGGGCCGATATAATGAGCAGTTCTTC
>NA|NA|TRBJ2-5|TRBV24-1
CATSDPGSAGETQYF
TGTGCCACCAGTGACCCCGGGTCCGCGGGAGAGACCCAGTACTTC
>NA|NA|TRBJ2-3|TRBV29-1
CSVAGQNTDTQYF
TGCAGCGTCGCGGGACAGAACACAGATACGCAGTATTTT
>few|NA|TRBJ1-2|TRBV9
CASSVDPRGAHGYTF
TGTGCCAGCAGCGTCGACCCACGGGGGGCGCATGGCTACACCTTC
>NA|TRBD1|TRBJ1-5|TRBV18
CASSPRERTGTGLNQPQHF
TGTGCCAGCTCACCTCGAGAAAGAACCGGGACAGGCCTCAATCAGCCCCAGCATTTT
>once|NA|TRBJ2-5|TRBV24-1
CATSEGAAGQETQYF
TGTGCCACCAGTGAGGGGGCGGCAGGGCAAGAGACCCAGTACTTC
>NA|TRBD2|TRBJ2-2|TRBV6-6
CASRPGLAATGELFF
TGTGCCAGCAGACCGGGACTAGCGGCCACCGGGGAGCTGTTTTTT
>NA|NA|TRBJ1-5|TRBV6-6
CASSNLPGNSNQPQHF
TGTGCCAGCAGTAATCTACCAGGGAATAGCAATCAGCCCCAGCATTTT
>NA|TRBD1|TRBJ1-2|TRBV6-4
CASSDSAGGTYGYTF
TGTGCCAGCAGTGACTCGGCAGGGGGCACCTATGGCTACACCTTC
>NA|NA|TRBJ1-5|TRBV21-1
CASSSPQDRYQPQHF
TGTGCCAGCAGCTCACCCCAGGACAGGTATCAGCCCCAGCATTTT
>NA|NA|TRBJ2-1|TRBV6-2/TRBV6-3
CASSYLPGPPNNEQFF
TGTGCCAGCAGTTACTTACCTGGCCCACCCAACAATGAGCAGTTCTTC
>NA|TRBD2|TRBJ2-3|TRBV9
CASSVGISVAGRTDTQYF
TGTGCCAGCAGCGTAGGTATCTCGGTAGCGGGACGCACAGATACGCAGTATTTT
>NA|NA|TRBJ1-1|TRBV19
CASKWGGQGPTEAFF
TGTGCCAGTAAATGGGGTGGGCAGGGCCCCACTGAAGCTTTCTTT
>NA|TRBD2|TRBJ2-3|TRBV7-2
CASSLPTSGADTQYF
TGTGCCAGCAGCTTACCCACTAGCGGGGCAGATACGCAGTATTTT